A single TCR beta chain is shown here with its context. Its target antigen remains unknown. No much larger clone exists at a distance of one base, and base qualities are not known. V is shortened by 5 bases, J by 4 bases, and the region joining them spans 14 bases. Counted from cysteine to phenylalanine, this CDR3 has 14 amino acids. Only the CDR3 region is kept as DNA, spanning 42 bases read in frame from base 1. The CDR1 and CDR2 encoded by the germline V gene (reference sequence) are MNHEY and SMNVEV. The library was generated by the immunoSEQ multiplex PCR assay. For the multiplex PCR, a mixture combining 60 forward primers for TCR Vbeta segments and 13 reverse primers for TCR Jbeta segments was used. The CDR3 region of rearranged TCR beta genes was amplified from genomic DNA by a multiplex PCR assay. The Illumina HiSeq System was used to sequence the amplified TCR beta libraries as 87-base-pair reads. Per the authors' processing: A later analysis counted approximately 76 million unique TCR beta chains across the 650 to 800 repertoires, and around 12 million of these chains were shared by at least two donors. A nearest-neighbor algorithm error-corrected the raw reads and collapsed the reads into unique sequences, merging closely related sequences to remove PCR and sequencing errors. Alignment of CDR3 sequences to IMGT reference sequences was used to assign V, D and J gene segments. Each retained sequence needed at least a six-nucleotide match to both a V gene segment and a J gene segment. Rearrangements were called productive when the CDR3 lacked stop codons and stayed in frame with V and J; all others were non-productive. CDR3 was defined according to IMGT convention as the region running from the second conserved V-encoded cysteine to the conserved J-encoded phenylalanine. In an earlier analysis of approximately 590 of the donors, sequences lacking an unambiguous match to a single V gene segment were excluded. An earlier analysis of roughly 590 of the donors called V segments functional above 56.7% productive rearrangements and segregating when the between-donor standard deviation exceeded 5%. To diagnose cytomegalovirus status from the catalog of TCR beta chain sequences, a statistical classification framework was built. In a later analysis, TCR nucleotide sequences were compared against IMGT/GENE-DB human TR gene sequences so that V and J genes could be assigned. In a later analysis, CDR3 sequences and most-parsimonious VDJ recombination scenarios were assigned using the TCRdist pipeline. In a later analysis, each TCR beta chain was defined by its CDR3 amino acid sequence together with its V-gene family, and reads without a unique V-gene family were excluded. To address suspected cross-contamination and a sequencing artifact, a later analysis removed roughly 640 highly shared, low-generation-probability nucleotide sequences. A later analysis calculated a clonal expansion index for each public chain from normalized within-repertoire ranks of inferred template counts. In a later analysis, generation probabilities were computed using a VDJ recombination model fitted to out-of-frame rearrangements, and the results were checked against IGoR. In a later analysis, TCR-TCR, TCR-HLA and TCR-CMV co-occurrence was scored with hypergeometric tests, and a repertoire-size bias correction was applied to TCR pairs. A later analysis estimated false discovery rates by permuting HLA or CMV assignments 20 times. In a later analysis, co-occurring TCRs were grouped using DBSCAN, with TCRdist sequence similarity added in when clustering inside HLA-allele-positive subsets. For co-occurrence clustering, repertoires with fewer than 30,000 or more than 120,000 public chains were excluded, along with roughly 5 repertoires with anomalous nucleotide sharing. This immuneACCESS table, as held by TCRdb, lists in-frame sequences with V and J called but not all clones. Of the missing ones, under half trace to an unresolved V gene in checked studies; the others have no known cause. That table is the source of V, J and clone size, and D and trimming were worked out from the DNA. The sample data list roughly 100,000 clones, and around 80% of these were observed just once. 7% to 10% of the sample is held by the ten biggest clonotypes.

The cohort comprised some 700 healthy bone marrow donors. At the time of sampling, every cohort member was nominally healthy, though immune exposures that went unrecorded were likely present. The donor tested CMV seropositive, placing the donor among the 289 seropositive members of the cohort. A peripheral blood sample was provided by each donor, and peripheral blood mononuclear cells were used for TCR beta sequencing. Genomic DNA extraction from the blood cell samples was performed with the Qiagen DNeasy Blood Extraction Kit. This record comes from a study of cytomegalovirus exposure and HLA in healthy donors listed by TCRdb under 2017. For the study in its entirety: An earlier analysis of roughly 610 of the donors reported approximately 260 Gb of sequence data and 95 million to 140 million unique TCR beta sequences obtained from roughly 170 million T cells. About 280 gigabases of sequencing data and tens of millions of unique TCR sequences were included in an early release covering about 620 HLA-typed donors. Typing coverage varied by locus: 629-630 donors for A, B, C, DRB1 and DQB1; roughly 500 for DQA1; over 600 for DPA1; more than 450 for DPB1. A later analysis re-examined previously published TCR beta repertoires from over 500 donors and added high-resolution HLA genotyping to investigate patterns of TCR occurrence. The study aimed to test whether cataloging public T cell receptors could reveal signatures of past pathogen exposure. A later genetic analysis used genome-wide SNP genotypes for about 65% of the roughly 670 donors, treating that subset as a discovery cohort. Several DR-DQ haplotypes were treated as single units for association and clustering because of strong linkage in the cohort. HLA typing covered class I and class II loci at four-digit resolution. To predict cytomegalovirus infection status, the study brought together high-throughput TCR immunosequencing, statistical association of individual TCRs with disease status, and machine learning. Of the roughly 390 genotyped donors, less than 90% were placed in the genetic ancestry cluster associated with self-reported Caucasian donors. All discovery cohort repertoires had been generated using a single sequencing platform. Using immunosequencing, the study profiled T cell repertoires from around 670 subjects and related those repertoires to cytomegalovirus serostatus. Among 398 genotyped donors of the cohort, an average of roughly 230,000 unique TCR beta nucleotide sequences was sequenced per donor, of which 15% to 20% were non-productive. An earlier analysis of nearly 600 of the donors applied high-throughput TCR beta sequencing to assess whether each TCR beta V gene segment acted as functional or pseudogenic. The later analysis used no new phenotypic data to find candidate immune exposures, relying instead on TCR beta sequences and their occurrence across donors. Alongside the repertoire data, information on donor age, sex, ethnicity and CMV serostatus was compiled. A separate validation cohort of over a hundred different subjects was used in addition to the approximately 640-subject first cohort. What the work shows at the level of the full study, not this receptor alone: According to a later genetic analysis, donors in an Asian-associated ancestry cluster had fewer N-insertions in productive TCRs than the approximately 670-donor mean. It was suggested by the authors that the approach could potentially be generalized to other disease states and immunological phenotypes. In a later analysis, most CMV-associated TCR beta chains were found to appear HLA-restricted, with HLA associations seemingly driven largely by CMV exposure. Most TCR sequences were seen in very few donors, while some public TCRs were found in many individuals. In a later analysis, HLA-associated TCR beta chains were found to be more clonally expanded and to have lower generation probabilities than equally common non-associated chains. Strong co-occurrence of HLA alleles, especially DR and DQ, made assigning TCR associations to individual alleles difficult. In a later analysis, 16,951 TCR beta sequences were associated with specific HLA alleles at a false discovery rate of 0.05. Three of the identified cytomegalovirus-associated TCR beta chains were confirmed in vitro to be specific for cytomegalovirus antigens. A later analysis reported that several top co-occurrence clusters appeared linked to parvovirus B19, influenza, CMV and Epstein-Barr virus. The presence/absence analyses assumed that sequencing depth was roughly uniform across donors, and that assumption may not be true. In a later analysis, the rate of TCR association differed among HLA loci, with DRB1 alleles having the most associated TCRs and HLA-C alleles having the fewest. In an earlier analysis of 450 to 750 of the donors, most TCR beta V segments appeared in productive rearrangements about 87% or about 30% of the time, broadly matching IMGT annotations. The only immune exposure information available for the cohort was CMV serostatus. In both the original and validation cohorts, the classifier was reported to diagnose cytomegalovirus status with high specificity and sensitivity. Because counts were too low, roughly 16 rarely observed V segments, including chromosome 9 orphons, were left out of the earlier analysis of over 550 of the donors. Only TCR beta chains were sequenced in this cohort, and the absence of alpha or paired-chain data limited detectable features. Some IMGT-functional V segments, including TRBV6-2 and TRBV6-3, could not be told apart with the 87-base-pair reads, so those segments were excluded. In a later genetic analysis, a missense DCLRE1C variant was associated with V-gene and J-gene trimming of TCR beta chains, and the association was replicated in an independent cohort. A further reported finding was that TCR beta sequences accurately predicted the HLA-A and HLA-B alleles for most subjects in the first cohort. In the study, approximately 150 TCR beta chains were listed as associated with cytomegalovirus. Correlated functional status among segregating V segments might reflect linkage disequilibrium, but an unknown experimental factor could not be ruled out. The sequencing pipeline was judged likely to have produced a cluster of highly shared sequence variants as a technical artifact. Because HLA typing was missing for some donors at each locus, association tests included only the typed subset.

The V and J genes are TRBV27 and TRBJ1-1; tentative D gene TRBD1, with 5 bases matching. This clonotype originated in a man aged 35-49 years in good health and CMV-seropositive. The specimen was PBMCs. The nucleotide sequence reads TGTGCCAGCAGTGTATTAGGGGTGACCACTGAAGCTTTCTTT. This sequence encodes CASSVLGVTTEAFF.